Below, one TCR beta chain is given with its context. These data are taken from a study of blood T cell repertoires in COVID-19. The germline gives CDR1 LGHNA, CDR2 YNFKEQ. J was trimmed by 6 bases and V by 4 bases; bases with no gene match: 15. This CDR3 has 18 amino acids. Some clones are missing from TCRdb's copy, which holds only in-frame ones; the method was immunoSEQ multiplex PCR. The sample records under 200,000 clones, roughly 85% being singletons. The sample was peripheral blood. This clonotype was sampled from a man aged 55 to 69 with active or convalescent COVID-19. The chain has TRBV4-2 and TRBJ2-1; TRBD2 matches 10 bases. The CDR3 loop is CASSRDPTGTSAGNEQFF. Written as DNA, the CDR3 is TGTGCCAGCAGCCGAGATCCTACCGGGACTAGCGCGGGCAATGAGCAGTTCTTC.